The 4 T cell receptor beta chains given below trace back to one sample, sequenced in a study of blood T cell repertoires in COVID-19. Sequenced by immunoSEQ multiplex PCR; TCRdb stores in-frame clones only, minus some. Counted here are a few hundred thousand clones, roughly 87% occurring once; the ten biggest clones make up about 8.9%. The sequenced sample consisted of PBMCs or T cells enriched from blood (not recorded which). Receptors originate from a woman aged 18-29 years who had recovered from COVID-19.

The CDR3 DNA follows: TGTGCCAGCAGCTTCCAGACAGGGCTGGAGTACGAGCAGTACTTC. As protein: CASSFQTGLEYEQYF. This rearrangement joins TRBV7-9 to TRBJ2-7; TRBD1 matches at 7 bases. The trim removed 3 bases at V and 4 bases at J, leaving 9 bases unmatched. This CDR3 is 15 amino acids long. The germline V gene has CDR1 SEHNR and CDR2 FQNEAQ (reference sequence).

This clone was detected a few times. V usage is TRBV11-2 and J usage is TRBJ2-7; a possible D gene is TRBD1 (5 bases). Trimming stripped 5 bases from V and 6 bases from J, with 17 bases between. This CDR3 contains 14 residues. Germline CDR1 is SGHAT and CDR2 is FQNNGV. CDR3 sequence reads: CASSNRNSAVEQYF. CDR3 bases: TGTGCCAGCAGCAACAGGAACTCGGCGGTCGAGCAGTACTTC.

The V gene is TRBV28, the J gene TRBJ1-5; 8 bases are a match to TRBD1. The CDR3 totals 13 residues. Germline V gene sequence: CDR1 MDHEN, CDR2 SYDVKM. V shed 4 bases and J 9 bases; nucleotides not matched to a gene: 5. CDR3 nucleotide sequence: TGTGCCAGCAGTTGGGGACAGGACGGGCCCCAGCATTTT. Amino acids: CASSWGQDGPQHF.

The rearrangement links TRBV28 to TRBJ2-1; D is possibly TRBD1 (5 bases). The V and J ends lost 6 bases and 4 bases respectively, with 16 bases between them. Germline lookup yields CDR1 MDHEN and CDR2 SYDVKM. The CDR3 totals 15 residues. This CDR3 is CASSPDQGPYNEQFF. The CDR3 coding sequence is TGTGCCAGCAGCCCCGACCAGGGCCCGTACAATGAGCAGTTCTTC.